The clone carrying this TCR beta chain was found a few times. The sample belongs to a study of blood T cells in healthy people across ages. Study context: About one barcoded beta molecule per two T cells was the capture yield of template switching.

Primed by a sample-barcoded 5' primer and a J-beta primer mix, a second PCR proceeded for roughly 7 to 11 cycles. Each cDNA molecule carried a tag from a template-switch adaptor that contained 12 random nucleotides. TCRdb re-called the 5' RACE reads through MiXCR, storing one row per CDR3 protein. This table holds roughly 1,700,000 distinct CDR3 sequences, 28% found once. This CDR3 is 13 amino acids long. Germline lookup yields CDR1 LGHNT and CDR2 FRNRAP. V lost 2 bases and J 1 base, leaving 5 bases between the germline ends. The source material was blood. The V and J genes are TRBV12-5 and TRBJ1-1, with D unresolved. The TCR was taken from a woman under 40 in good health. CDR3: CASGLIANTEAFF. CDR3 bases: TGTGCTAGTGGTTTGATCGCGAACACTGAAGCTTTCTTT.